Included here is one TCR beta chain sequence, with context. What it recognizes is unknown. This sample is drawn from a study of cytomegalovirus exposure and HLA in healthy donors. Study findings and constraints: Later work found that TCR association rates differed between HLA loci; DRB1 had the most and HLA-C the fewest.

The CDR3 runs 15 residues. The V gene's germline CDR1 is SGHVS and CDR2 FNYEAQ. Trimming cost V 1 base and J 4 bases; bases outside gene matches: 3. The PCR was carried out with 60 Vbeta primers and 13 Jbeta primers. The repertoire was sequenced with immunoSEQ multiplex PCR; TCRdb's copy has only in-frame clones and lacks some. The data contain more than 130,000 clones, roughly 80% of them singletons. The source is a man between 35 and 55 years old in good health and CMV-seropositive. The J gene is TRBJ2-1, the V gene TRBV7-6, with TRBD2 matching over 8 bases. Sample: PBMCs. The CDR3 coding sequence is TGTGCCAGCAGCTTAGTGGGACTAGATTACAATGAGCAGTTCTTC. Its translation is CASSLVGLDYNEQFF.